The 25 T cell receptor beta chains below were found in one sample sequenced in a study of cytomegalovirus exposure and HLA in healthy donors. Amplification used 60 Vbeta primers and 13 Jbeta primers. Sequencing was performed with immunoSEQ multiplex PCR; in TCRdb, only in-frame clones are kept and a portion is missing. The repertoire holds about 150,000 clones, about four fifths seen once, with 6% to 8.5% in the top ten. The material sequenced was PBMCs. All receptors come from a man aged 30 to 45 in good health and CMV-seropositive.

The CDR3 reads CASSPPDRGNYGYTF. The CDR3 nucleotides read TGTGCCAGCAGTCCCCCGGACAGGGGGAACTATGGCTACACCTTC. The V and J genes are TRBV28 and TRBJ1-2; 10 bases are a match to TRBD1. In germline, CDR1 is MDHEN, CDR2 SYDVKM. V dropped 5 bases and J dropped 2; count of bases not matched to a gene: 5. This CDR3 region has 15 residues.

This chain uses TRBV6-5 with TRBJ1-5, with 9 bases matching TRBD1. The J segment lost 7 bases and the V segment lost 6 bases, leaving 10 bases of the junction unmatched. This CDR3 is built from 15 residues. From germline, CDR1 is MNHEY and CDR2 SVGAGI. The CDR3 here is CASRPGTGIRQPQHF. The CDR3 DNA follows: TGTGCCAGCAGACCCGGGACAGGGATACGGCAGCCCCAGCATTTT.

The CDR3: CASSSLIKGGDTEAFF. The CDR3 bases are TGTGCCAGCAGTTCCCTGATCAAGGGAGGGGACACTGAAGCTTTCTTT. The rearrangement joins TRBV27 to TRBJ1-1; a possible D gene is TRBD1 (5 bases). There are 16 residues in the CDR3. V lost 4 bases and J lost 3, with 18 bases in between. Germline V gene sequence: CDR1 MNHEY, CDR2 SMNVEV (reference sequence).

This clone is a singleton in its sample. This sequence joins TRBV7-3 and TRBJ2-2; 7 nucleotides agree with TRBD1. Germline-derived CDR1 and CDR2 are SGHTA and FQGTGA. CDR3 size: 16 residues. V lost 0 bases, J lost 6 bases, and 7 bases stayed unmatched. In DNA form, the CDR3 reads TGTGCCAGCAGCTTAACGGGGACAGATCAGTCCGGGGAGCTGTTTTTT. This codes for CASSLTGTDQSGELFF. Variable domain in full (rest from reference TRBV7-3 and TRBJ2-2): GAGVSQTPSNKVTEKGKYVELRCDPISGHTALYWYRQSLGQGPEFLIYFQGTGAADDSGLPNDRFFAVRPEGSVSTLKIQRTERGDSAVYLCASSLTGTDQSGELFFGEGSRLTVL.

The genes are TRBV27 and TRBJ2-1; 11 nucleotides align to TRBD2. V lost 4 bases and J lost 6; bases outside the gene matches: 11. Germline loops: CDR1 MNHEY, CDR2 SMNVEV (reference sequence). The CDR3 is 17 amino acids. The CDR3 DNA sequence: TGTGCCAGCAGTTCTCCTCTAGCGGGAGGCCACCCCAATGAGCAGTTCTTC. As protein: CASSSPLAGGHPNEQFF.

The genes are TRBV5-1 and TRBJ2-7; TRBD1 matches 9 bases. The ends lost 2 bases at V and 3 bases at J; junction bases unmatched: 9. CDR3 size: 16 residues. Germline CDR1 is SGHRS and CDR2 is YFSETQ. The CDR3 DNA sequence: TGCGCCAGCAGCTTTAACCGGGACAGGGTGGACTACGAGCAGTACTTC. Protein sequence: CASSFNRDRVDYEQYF.

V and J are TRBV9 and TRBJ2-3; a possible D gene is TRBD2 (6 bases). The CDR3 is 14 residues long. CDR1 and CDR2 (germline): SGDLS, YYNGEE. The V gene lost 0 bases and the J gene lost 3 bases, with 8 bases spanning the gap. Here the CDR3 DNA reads TGTGCCAGCAGCGTAGCCCTAGCGACAGATACGCAGTATTTT. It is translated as CASSVALATDTQYF.

The CDR3 region has the DNA TGTGCCTGGAGTGCTCCAGGGGGGACGCACTATGGCTACACCTTC. It codes for CAWSAPGGTHYGYTF. The chain links TRBV30 to TRBJ1-2; 7 bases line up with TRBD1. V gave up 1 base and J gave up 3 bases; unmatched junction bases: 8. The CDR3 runs 15 residues. Per germline, CDR1 GTSNPN and CDR2 SVGIG (reference sequence).

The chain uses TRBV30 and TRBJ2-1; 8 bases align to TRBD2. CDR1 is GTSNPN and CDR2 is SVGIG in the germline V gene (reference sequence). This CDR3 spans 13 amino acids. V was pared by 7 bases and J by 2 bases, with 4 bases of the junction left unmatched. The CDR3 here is CASTGGAYNEQFF. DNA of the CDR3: TGTGCCTCGACCGGGGGGGCCTACAATGAGCAGTTCTTC.

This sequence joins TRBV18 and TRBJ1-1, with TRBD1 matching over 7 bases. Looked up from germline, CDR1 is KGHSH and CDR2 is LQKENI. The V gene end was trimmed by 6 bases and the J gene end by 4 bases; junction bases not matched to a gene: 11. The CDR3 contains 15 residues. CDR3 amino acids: CASSRGQGVATEAFF. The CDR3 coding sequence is TGTGCCAGCTCCAGGGGTCAGGGGGTGGCCACTGAAGCTTTCTTT.

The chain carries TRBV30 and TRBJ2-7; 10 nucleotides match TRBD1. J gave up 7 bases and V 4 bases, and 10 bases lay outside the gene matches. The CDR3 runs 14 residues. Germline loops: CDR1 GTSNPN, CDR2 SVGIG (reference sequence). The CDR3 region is CAWIPGTGAGEQYF. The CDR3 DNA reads TGTGCCTGGATCCCCGGGACAGGGGCAGGAGAGCAGTACTTC.

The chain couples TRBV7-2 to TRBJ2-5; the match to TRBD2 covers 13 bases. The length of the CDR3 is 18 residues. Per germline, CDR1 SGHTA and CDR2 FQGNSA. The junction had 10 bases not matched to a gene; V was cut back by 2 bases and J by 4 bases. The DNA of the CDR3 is TGTGCCAGCAGCTTAACTAGCGGGGGGGCCTCCTACCCAGAGACCCAGTACTTC. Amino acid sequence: CASSLTSGGASYPETQYF.

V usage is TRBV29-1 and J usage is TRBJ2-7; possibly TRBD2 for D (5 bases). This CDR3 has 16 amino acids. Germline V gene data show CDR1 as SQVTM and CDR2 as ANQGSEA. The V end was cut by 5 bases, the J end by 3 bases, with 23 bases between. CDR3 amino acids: CSVPIKSGIDHYEQYF. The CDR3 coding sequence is TGCAGCGTTCCTATTAAATCCGGGATAGACCACTACGAGCAGTACTTC.

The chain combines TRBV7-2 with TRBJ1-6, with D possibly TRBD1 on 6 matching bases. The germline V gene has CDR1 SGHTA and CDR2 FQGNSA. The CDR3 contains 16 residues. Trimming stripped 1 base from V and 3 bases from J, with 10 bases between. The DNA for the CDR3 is TGTGCCAGCAGCTTAGGGACAGTAGACTATAATTCACCCCTCCACTTT. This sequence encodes CASSLGTVDYNSPLHF.

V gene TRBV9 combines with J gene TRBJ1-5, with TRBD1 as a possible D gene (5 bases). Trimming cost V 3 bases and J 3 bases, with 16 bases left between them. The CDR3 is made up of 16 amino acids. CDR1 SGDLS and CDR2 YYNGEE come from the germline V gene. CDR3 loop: CASSGRGGTLNQPQHF. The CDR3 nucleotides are TGTGCCAGCAGCGGGCGCGGGGGGACTCTCAATCAGCCCCAGCATTTT.

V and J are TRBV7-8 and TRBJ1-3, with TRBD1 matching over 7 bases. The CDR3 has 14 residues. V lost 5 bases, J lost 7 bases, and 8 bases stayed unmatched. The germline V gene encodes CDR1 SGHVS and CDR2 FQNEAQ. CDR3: CASSRPTGRNTIYF. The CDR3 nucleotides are TGTGCCAGCAGCCGTCCGACAGGGCGGAACACCATATATTTT. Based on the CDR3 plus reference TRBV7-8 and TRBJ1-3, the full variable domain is GAGVSQSPRYKVAKRGQDVALRCDPISGHVSLFWYQQALGQGPEFLTYFQNEAQLDKSGLPSDRFFAERPEGSVSTLKIQRTQQEDSAVYLCASSRPTGRNTIYFGEGSWLTVV.

The CDR3 loop is CASSLATVAADTQYF. In DNA form, the CDR3 reads TGCGCCAGCAGCTTGGCCACGGTAGCTGCAGATACGCAGTATTTT. The chain carries TRBV5-1 and TRBJ2-3; D ambiguous. CDR3 size: 15 residues. V lost 0 bases and J 4 bases, leaving 12 bases between the germline ends. Germline CDR1 is SGHRS and CDR2 is YFSETQ.

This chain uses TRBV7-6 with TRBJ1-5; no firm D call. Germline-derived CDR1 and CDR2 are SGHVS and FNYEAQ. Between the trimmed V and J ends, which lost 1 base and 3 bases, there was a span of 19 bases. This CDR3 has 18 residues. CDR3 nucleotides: TGTGCCAGCAGCTTAGACATTCCCCGGGAGGGCTACAATCAGCCCCAGCATTTT. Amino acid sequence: CASSLDIPREGYNQPQHF.

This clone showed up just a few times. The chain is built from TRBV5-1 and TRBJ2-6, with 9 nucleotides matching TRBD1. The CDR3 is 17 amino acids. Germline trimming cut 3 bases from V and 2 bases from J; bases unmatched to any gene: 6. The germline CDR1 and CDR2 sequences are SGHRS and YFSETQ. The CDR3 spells CASSSTGGKPGANVLTF. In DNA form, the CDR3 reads TGCGCCAGCAGCTCGACAGGGGGAAAACCTGGGGCCAACGTCCTGACTTTC.

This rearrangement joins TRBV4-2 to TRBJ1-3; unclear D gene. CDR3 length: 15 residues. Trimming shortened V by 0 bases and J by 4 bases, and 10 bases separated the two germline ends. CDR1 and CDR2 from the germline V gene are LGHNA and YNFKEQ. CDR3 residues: CASSQDPGLGNTIYF. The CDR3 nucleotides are TGTGCCAGCAGCCAAGATCCGGGTTTAGGAAACACCATATATTTT.

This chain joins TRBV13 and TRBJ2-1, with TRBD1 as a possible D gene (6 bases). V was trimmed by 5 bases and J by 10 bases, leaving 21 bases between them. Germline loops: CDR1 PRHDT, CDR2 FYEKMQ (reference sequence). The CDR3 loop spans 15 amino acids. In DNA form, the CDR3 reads TGTGCCAGCAGCCCAGTCCGGAGCAGGGGTGGGGAGCAGTTCTTC. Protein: CASSPVRSRGGEQFF.

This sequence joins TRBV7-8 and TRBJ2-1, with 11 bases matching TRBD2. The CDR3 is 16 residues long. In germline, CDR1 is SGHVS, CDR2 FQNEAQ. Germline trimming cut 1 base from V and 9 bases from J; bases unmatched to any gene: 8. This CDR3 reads CASSLGEGLAASEQFF. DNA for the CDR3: TGTGCCAGCAGCTTAGGGGAGGGACTAGCGGCAAGTGAGCAGTTCTTC.

This chain's CDR3 is CASSSGGVNNEQFF. CDR3 sequence (DNA): TGTGCCAGCAGTTCCGGGGGGGTGAACAATGAGCAGTTCTTC. The V and J genes are TRBV11-3 and TRBJ2-1; 8 nucleotides align to TRBD2. CDR1 is SGHNT, CDR2 YENEEA, per germline. This CDR3 is 14 amino acids long. Trimming took 6 bases from V and 5 from J; bases not matched to a gene: 6.

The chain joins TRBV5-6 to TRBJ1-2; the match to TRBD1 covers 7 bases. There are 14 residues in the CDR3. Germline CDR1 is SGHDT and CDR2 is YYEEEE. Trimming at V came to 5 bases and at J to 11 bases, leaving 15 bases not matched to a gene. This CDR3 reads CASRRPGQSSFYTF. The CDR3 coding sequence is TGTGCCAGCAGACGTCCGGGACAGTCGAGTTTTTACACCTTC.

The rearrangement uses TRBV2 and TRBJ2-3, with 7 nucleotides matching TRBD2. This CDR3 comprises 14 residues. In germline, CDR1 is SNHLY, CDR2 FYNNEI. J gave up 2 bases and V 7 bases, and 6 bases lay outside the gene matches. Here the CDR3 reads CASIPGLHTDTQYF. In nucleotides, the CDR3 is TGTGCCAGCATTCCGGGACTACACACAGATACGCAGTATTTT.